This is a list of T cell receptor beta chains from one sample in a study of OX40 agonist ivuxolimab in advanced cancers. Profiled with immunoSEQ multiplex PCR; TCRdb holds only in-frame clones, not every one. The repertoire holds about 62,000 clones, with around 92% as singletons. The sequences come from CD4+ or CD8+ T cells sorted from blood, collected in a trial of the OX40 agonist ivuxolimab. The receptors come from an adult with an advanced solid tumor such as melanoma, head and neck, liver or kidney cancer. Each CDR3 is given with its conserved first and last residue. Fields, in order: clone size, V gene, D gene, J gene, CDR3 protein, CDR3 DNA. D genes are given only for firm matches. Not every row has a clone size; where given, it reads once, few, many or a size class.

-	TRBV7-6	TRBD2	TRBJ2-3	CASSLASGGASDTQYF	TGTGCCAGCAGCTTAGCTAGCGGGGGGGCTTCAGATACGCAGTATTTT
medium-sized	TRBV9	TRBD1	TRBJ1-3	CASSKGRTGGNTIYF	TGTGCCAGCAGCAAAGGTCGGACAGGGGGAAACACCATATATTTT
-	TRBV7-3	TRBD2	TRBJ2-1	CASSWRGGEYNEQFF	TGTGCCAGCAGCTGGCGCGGGGGAGAATACAATGAGCAGTTCTTC
-	TRBV6-1	TRBD1	TRBJ2-7	CASSEVGDRTNYEQYF	TGTGCCAGCAGTGAAGTGGGGGACAGGACGAACTACGAGCAGTACTTC
-	TRBV11-2	TRBD1	TRBJ1-1	CASSRWDRGRQTEAFF	TGTGCCAGCAGCCGCTGGGACAGGGGGCGCCAAACTGAAGCTTTCTTT
-	TRBV25-1	-	TRBJ2-2	CASSEYKITVNTGELFF	TGTGCCAGCAGTGAATATAAGATAACAGTTAACACCGGGGAGCTGTTTTTT
-	TRBV19	TRBD1	TRBJ2-2	CASSISQLEGATGELFF	TGTGCCAGTAGTATTAGTCAGTTAGAGGGGGCGACCGGGGAGCTGTTTTTT
-	TRBV7-6	-	TRBJ1-4	CASSLAQALSRTNEKLFF	TGTGCCAGCAGCTTAGCACAGGCCCTAAGTCGAACTAATGAAAAACTGTTTTTT
-	TRBV27	TRBD2	TRBJ2-7	CASSLRTSGNDEQYF	TGTGCCAGCAGTTTACGAACTAGCGGGAACGACGAGCAGTACTTC
-	TRBV15	-	TRBJ1-1	CATSRDSMNTEAFF	TGTGCCACCAGCAGAGACAGCATGAACACTGAAGCTTTCTTT
-	TRBV28	TRBD2	TRBJ2-7	CASKTPGLAGTLYYEQYF	TGTGCCAGCAAGACCCCCGGACTAGCGGGGACCCTCTACTACGAGCAGTACTTC
-	TRBV19	-	TRBJ1-5	CASSDSRGYSNQPQHF	TGTGCCAGTAGTGATAGCAGGGGTTATAGCAATCAGCCCCAGCATTTT
-	TRBV6-1	TRBD2	TRBJ2-6	CASSDGRGGPKVLTF	TGTGCCAGCAGTGATGGACGGGGAGGGCCCAAGGTCCTGACTTTC
once	TRBV11-3	-	TRBJ2-1	CASRDTGGDEQFF	TGTGCCAGCAGGGACACAGGTGGGGATGAGCAGTTCTTC
few	TRBV4-1	-	TRBJ1-6	CASSQVGLSNSPLHF	TGCGCCAGCAGCCAAGTTGGGTTAAGTAATTCACCCCTCCACTTT
-	TRBV6-5	-	TRBJ1-2	CASSYGAGIGYTF	TGTGCCAGCAGTTACGGGGCAGGGATAGGCTACACCTTC
-	TRBV11-2	-	TRBJ2-7	CASSFDTYEQYF	TGTGCCAGCAGCTTCGATACCTACGAGCAGTACTTC
-	TRBV6-5	-	TRBJ1-3	CASSTGNTIYF	TGTGCCAGCAGCACCGGAAACACCATATATTTT
-	TRBV5-6	TRBD1	TRBJ2-7	CASSFGTGASEQYF	TGTGCCAGCAGCTTCGGGACAGGGGCATCGGAGCAGTACTTC
-	TRBV6-5	-	TRBJ2-1	CASTPMGPQYNEQFF	TGTGCCAGCACCCCGATGGGCCCTCAGTACAATGAGCAGTTCTTC
-	TRBV7-6	-	TRBJ2-7	CASSFGGSYEQYF	TGTGCCAGCAGCTTCGGGGGTAGCTACGAGCAGTACTTC
once	TRBV13	-	TRBJ1-1	CASSLGVTTEAFF	TGTGCCAGCAGCTTAGGGGTTACCACTGAAGCTTTCTTT
-	TRBV6-5	-	TRBJ2-2	CATGRLDGPGELFF	TGTGCCACGGGCCGTTTAGATGGGCCCGGGGAGCTGTTTTTT
-	TRBV4-1	-	TRBJ1-5	CASSPKGQPSDQPQHF	TGCGCCAGCAGCCCCAAAGGACAGCCAAGCGATCAGCCCCAGCATTTT
-	TRBV5-1	-	TRBJ1-1	CASSPLERTDNTEAFF	TGCGCCAGCAGCCCCTTAGAGAGGACAGACAACACTGAAGCTTTCTTT
-	TRBV5-6	-	TRBJ2-5	CASSLIGSQETQYF	TGTGCCAGCAGCTTGATTGGGTCCCAAGAGACCCAGTACTTC
-	TRBV19	-	TRBJ2-7	CASRHGVNEQYF	TGTGCCAGTAGACACGGGGTCAACGAGCAGTACTTC
-	TRBV5-6	-	TRBJ1-2	CASSLEGAYGYTF	TGTGCCAGCAGCTTGGAAGGGGCCTATGGCTACACCTTC
-	TRBV14	-	TRBJ2-3	CASSQEWFPDTQYF	TGTGCCAGCAGCCAAGAATGGTTTCCAGATACGCAGTATTTT